These 30 T cell receptor beta chains came from one sample sequenced in a study of blood T cell repertoires in COVID-19. Profiling relied on immunoSEQ multiplex PCR, and the TCRdb table lists in-frame clones only, not all of them. Found here are about 130,000 clones, roughly 88% of them singletons; the top ten hold 5% to 6.5%. Sequencing was carried out using peripheral blood. The receptor source for this set is a human donor in a cohort sampled during active COVID-19.

The rearrangement links TRBV27 to TRBJ2-7, with 7 bases that match TRBD2. Germline V gene sequence: CDR1 MNHEY, CDR2 SMNVEV (reference sequence). The length of the CDR3 is 16 residues. The ends lost 5 bases at V and 0 bases at J; junction bases unmatched: 10. The CDR3 DNA reads TGTGCCAGCAGTAGGGAGGGAGCTTCCCGCTCCTACGAGCAGTACTTC. Residues: CASSREGASRSYEQYF.

V gene TRBV19 combines with J gene TRBJ1-1; D perhaps matches TRBD1 (5 bases). The CDR3 length is 16 residues. The V gene lost 3 bases and the J gene lost 3 bases, with 17 bases spanning the gap. CDR1 is LNHDA, CDR2 SQIVND, per germline (reference sequence). The CDR3 reads CASSMGRRQRDTEAFF. DNA of the CDR3: TGTGCCAGTAGTATGGGGAGGCGACAGAGGGACACTGAAGCTTTCTTT.

The J gene is TRBJ2-5, the V gene TRBV9, with 7 bases identical to TRBD1. The V and J ends lost 0 bases and 2 bases, in that order; junction bases with no gene match: 7. This CDR3 is built from 16 residues. The germline gives CDR1 SGDLS, CDR2 YYNGEE. CDR3 coding DNA: TGTGCCAGCAGCGTAGGGAGGTGGGGACAGCAAGAGACCCAGTACTTC. As protein: CASSVGRWGQQETQYF.

The chain couples TRBV4-1 to TRBJ2-3; TRBD2 matches at 12 bases. Germline CDR1 MGHRA, CDR2 YSYEKL. The V segment lost 8 bases and the J segment 2 bases; nucleotides outside the gene matches: 2. The CDR3 spans 14 residues. The CDR3, as DNA: TGCGCCAGCCGACTAGCGGGAGACACAGATACGCAGTATTTT. Its protein is CASRLAGDTDTQYF.

The rearrangement links TRBV6-6 to TRBJ2-3, with D possibly TRBD1 on 6 matching bases. Trimming removed 5 bases at V and 4 bases at J, with 10 bases between. From germline, CDR1 is MNHNY and CDR2 SVGAGI (reference sequence). This CDR3 is built from 13 residues. This CDR3 is CASSPAGADTQYF. CDR3 bases: TGTGCCAGCAGTCCAGCAGGGGCAGATACGCAGTATTTT.

The rearrangement joins TRBV5-1 to TRBJ1-2; a weak D match, TRBD1 (5 bases). Germline CDR1 reads SGHRS; CDR2 reads YFSETQ. V was shortened by 2 bases and J by 2 bases, with 10 bases between the two germline ends. The CDR3 sequence is 14 residues long. The CDR3 loop is CASSLLGGNYGYTF. The CDR3 DNA follows: TGCGCCAGCAGCTTACTCGGGGGGAACTATGGCTACACCTTC.

This clone was observed once. The V call is TRBV6-2 or TRBV6-3, the J call TRBJ1-2, with D maybe TRBD1 (5 bases). Germline V CDR1 and CDR2: MNHEY, SVGEGT. This CDR3 has 13 residues. Deletions cut 4 bases from V and 8 bases from J, with 14 bases between. CDR3 nucleotides: TGTGCCAGCAGTTGGGACGCCGGAGGGGGCTACACCTTC. Residues: CASSWDAGGGYTF.

J is TRBJ2-2 and V is TRBV24-1; 9 bases agree with TRBD1. Trimming removed 7 bases from V and 7 bases from J; junction bases left unmatched: 3. The germline gives CDR1 KGHDR, CDR2 SFDVKD. CDR3 size: 13 residues. CDR3 region: CATRGQGYGELFF. CDR3 DNA: TGTGCCACCAGGGGACAGGGCTACGGGGAGCTGTTTTTT.

The rearrangement uses TRBV11-2 and TRBJ2-7; weak D call: TRBD2 (8 bases). The CDR3 consists of 17 residues. Germline V gene data show CDR1 as SGHAT and CDR2 as FQNNGV. Trimming took off 5 bases at V and 2 bases at J, with 22 bases between the two ends. The CDR3 loop is CASSLLAGQIKAYEQYF. The CDR3 bases are TGTGCCAGCAGCCTGTTAGCGGGACAGATAAAGGCCTACGAGCAGTACTTC.

This clone has a single count. The J gene is TRBJ1-1, the V gene TRBV7-9; a weak D match, TRBD1 (6 bases). V gave up 5 bases and J gave up 8 bases, with 18 bases separating them. The length of the CDR3 is 14 residues. Germline CDR1 reads SEHNR; CDR2 reads FQNEAQ (reference sequence). The CDR3 spells CASSPVTQGIEAFF. DNA of the CDR3: TGTGCCAGCAGCCCAGTGACTCAGGGGATAGAAGCTTTCTTT.

J is TRBJ2-3 and V is TRBV6-5, with 9 bases matching TRBD1. Trimming cost V 6 bases and J 6 bases; bases outside gene matches: 7. Per germline, CDR1 MNHEY and CDR2 SVGAGI. This CDR3 comprises 14 residues. In nucleotides, the CDR3 is TGTGCCAGCAGCAAACAGGGGGCTTGGGATACGCAGTATTTT. It is translated as CASSKQGAWDTQYF.

The chain is built from TRBV24-1 and TRBJ1-5, with D uncertain. The CDR3 contains 15 residues. CDR1 and CDR2 (germline): KGHDR, SFDVKD. V was clipped by 4 bases and J by 5 bases, with 14 bases between them. The CDR3 reads CATSEAGSLDQPQHF. As DNA, the CDR3 is TGTGCCACCAGTGAGGCCGGGTCCCTGGATCAGCCCCAGCATTTT.

The chain uses TRBV11-3 and TRBJ2-1; the match to TRBD2 covers 8 bases. Germline CDR1 SGHNT, CDR2 YENEEA. The CDR3 covers 14 residues. The V and J ends lost 5 bases and 3 bases, in that order; junction bases with no gene match: 3. CDR3 protein: CASSPGGDYNEQFF. In DNA, the CDR3 is TGTGCCAGCAGCCCGGGGGGGGACTACAATGAGCAGTTCTTC.

The gene calls are TRBV19 and TRBJ1-4; possibly TRBD1 for D (5 bases). The germline V gene encodes CDR1 LNHDA and CDR2 SQIVND (reference sequence). The ends were cut back, 3 bases at V and 5 bases at J, with 10 bases in the middle. CDR3 length: 14 residues. Here the CDR3 reads CASSITGTNEKLFF. CDR3 DNA sequence: TGTGCCAGTAGTATCACAGGTACAAATGAAAAACTGTTTTTT.

The chain uses TRBV7-9 and TRBJ2-7, with D possibly being TRBD1 (6 bases). CDR3 size: 16 residues. Per the germline V gene, CDR1 is SEHNR and CDR2 is FQNEAQ (reference sequence). Trimming removed 2 bases from V and 3 bases from J, with 17 bases in between. The CDR3 reads CASSLRGILGGYEQYF. CDR3 in DNA: TGTGCCAGCAGCTTAAGGGGCATTCTAGGGGGCTACGAGCAGTACTTC.

This clone was seen only once. The chain couples TRBV30 to TRBJ2-7, with D perhaps TRBD2 (6 bases). CDR1 is GTSNPN, CDR2 SVGIG, per germline (reference sequence). CDR3 length: 13 amino acids. Trimming cost V 4 bases and J 2 bases, with 12 bases left between them. CDR3 sequence (DNA): TGTGCCTGGACCTTAGCGGAGACCTACGAGCAGTACTTC. Encoded protein: CAWTLAETYEQYF. Variable domain in full (rest from reference TRBV30 and TRBJ2-7): SQTIHQWPATLVQPVGSPLSLECTVEGTSNPNLYWYRQAAGRGLQLLFYSVGIGQISSEVPQNLSASRPQDRQFILSSKKLLLSDSGFYLCAWTLAETYEQYFGPGTRLTVT.

CDR3 loop: CASSPDSDQPQHF. CDR3 nucleotide sequence: TGTGCCAGCTCACCAGACAGCGATCAGCCCCAGCATTTT. The chain carries TRBV18 and TRBJ1-5; TRBD1 is a possible D gene (5 bases). V was trimmed by 2 bases and J by 5 bases, leaving 7 bases between them. Germline loops: CDR1 KGHSH, CDR2 LQKENI. The CDR3 totals 13 residues. The full variable domain, in which reference TRBV18 and TRBJ1-5 provide the parts outside the CDR3, is NAGVMQNPRHLVRRRGQEARLRCSPMKGHSHVYWYRQLPEEGLKFMVYLQKENIIDESGMPKERFSAEFPKEGPSILRIQQVVRGDSAAYFCASSPDSDQPQHFGDGTRLSIL.

V usage is TRBV3-1 (or the pseudogene TRBV3-2) and J usage is TRBJ2-7, with TRBD2 matching over 10 bases. Germline V gene lookup returns CDR1 LGHDT and CDR2 YNNKEL (reference sequence). Trimming removed 2 bases from V and 6 bases from J; junction bases left unmatched: 4. The CDR3 spans 14 residues. The CDR3 loop is CASSQRRTSGEQYF. CDR3 DNA: TGTGCCAGCAGCCAACGGCGGACTAGCGGCGAGCAGTACTTC.

The chain employs TRBV7-9 and TRBJ1-1, with unresolved D. CDR1 is SEHNR and CDR2 is FQNEAQ in the germline V gene (reference sequence). The CDR3 is 12 amino acids. V gave up 5 bases and J gave up 8 bases, with 12 bases separating them. The CDR3 loop reads CASSHTRGEAFF. CDR3 in DNA: TGTGCCAGCAGCCACACGAGAGGAGAAGCTTTCTTT.

The chain couples TRBV19 to TRBJ1-2, with a possible D match to TRBD1 (6 bases). Germline CDR1 reads LNHDA; CDR2 reads SQIVND (reference sequence). The CDR3 runs 16 residues. The V end was cut by 5 bases, the J end by 6 bases, with 22 bases between. The chain's CDR3 is CASSPKGGGGLNGYTF. CDR3 nucleotide sequence: TGTGCCAGTAGTCCCAAAGGAGGGGGGGGCCTCAATGGCTACACCTTC.

The chain recombines TRBV5-4 with TRBJ2-7; 9 nucleotides line up with TRBD2. Looked up from germline, CDR1 is SGHNT and CDR2 is YYREEE (reference sequence). This CDR3 spans 17 amino acids. J lost 2 bases, V lost 4 bases, and 13 bases had no gene match. The CDR3 sequence is CASSTPSTSGPAYEQYF. CDR3 nucleotides: TGTGCCAGCAGCACACCTTCGACTAGCGGACCCGCCTACGAGCAGTACTTC.

The chain recombines TRBV4-3 with TRBJ1-5; no reliable D call. The CDR3 has 14 amino acids. The germline V gene encodes CDR1 LGHNA and CDR2 YSLEER. V was trimmed by 0 bases and J by 3 bases, leaving 6 bases between them. Here the CDR3 DNA reads TGCGCCAGCAGCCAAGATCGGGACAATCAGCCCCAGCATTTT. As protein: CASSQDRDNQPQHF.

This chain links TRBV6-2 or TRBV6-3 with TRBJ2-5, with a tentative D call TRBD2 (5 bases). Germline CDR1 MNHEY, CDR2 SVGEGT. This CDR3 has 18 residues. Trimming pared 0 bases from V and 2 bases from J, leaving 19 bases between. In DNA, the CDR3 is TGTGCCAGCAGTTACTCCTACGGCGGGTATCTACGACAAGAGACCCAGTACTTC. Translation gives CASSYSYGGYLRQETQYF.

The rearrangement joins TRBV5-6 to TRBJ1-6; D might be TRBD1 (5 bases). The germline V gene encodes CDR1 SGHDT and CDR2 YYEEEE. Between the trimmed V and J ends, which lost 6 bases and 10 bases, there was a span of 11 bases. CDR3 size: 12 residues. This chain's CDR3 is CASTWGQSPLHF. CDR3 in DNA: TGTGCCAGCACCTGGGGCCAATCACCCCTCCACTTT. The variable domain in full, with the rest retrieved from reference TRBV5-6 and TRBJ1-6, is DAGVTQSPTHLIKTRGQQVTLRCSPKSGHDTVSWYQQALGQGPQFIFQYYEEEERQRGNFPDRFSGHQFPNYSSELNVNALLLGDSALYLCASTWGQSPLHFGNGTRLTVT.

The chain carries TRBV9 and TRBJ2-1; the match to TRBD2 covers 10 bases. V gave up 0 bases and J gave up 5 bases; unmatched junction bases: 8. Germline CDR1 SGDLS, CDR2 YYNGEE. CDR3 length equals 17 residues. The CDR3 loop is CASSVAPGLAEDNEQFF. The CDR3 coding sequence is TGTGCCAGCAGCGTAGCCCCAGGACTAGCGGAAGACAATGAGCAGTTCTTC.

This chain links TRBV6-1 with TRBJ1-2; D remains ambiguous. The V and J ends lost 3 bases and 7 bases respectively, with 15 bases between them. This CDR3 is built from 14 residues. Per germline, CDR1 MNHNS and CDR2 SASEGT. The DNA for the CDR3 is TGTGCCAGCAGTGACCCCTGGCAGGCCTCTGGCTACACCTTC. It codes for CASSDPWQASGYTF.

The V call is TRBV9, the J call TRBJ2-3; TRBD2 aligns across 8 bases. CDR1 and CDR2 (germline): SGDLS, YYNGEE. The CDR3 has 16 amino acids. V gave up 0 bases and J gave up 5 bases; unmatched junction bases: 8. The CDR3 DNA sequence: TGTGCCAGCAGCGTAGCGGCGGGAGGCCGGGGAGATACGCAGTATTTT. It encodes CASSVAAGGRGDTQYF.

CDR3 protein: CASTKGQGDQPQHF. CDR3 coding DNA: TGTGCCAGCACCAAAGGACAGGGAGATCAGCCCCAGCATTTT. The chain is built from TRBV2 and TRBJ1-5, with 8 positions matching TRBD1. The V segment lost 7 bases and the J segment 5 bases; nucleotides outside the gene matches: 7. The CDR3 spans 14 residues. Germline V gene lookup returns CDR1 SNHLY and CDR2 FYNNEI. Full variable domain (rest looked up from reference TRBV2 and TRBJ1-5): EPEVTQTPSHQVTQMGQEVILRCVPISNHLYFYWYRQILGQKVEFLVSFYNNEISEKSEIFDDQFSVERPDGSNFTLKIRSTKLEDSAMYFCASTKGQGDQPQHFGDGTRLSIL.

V gene TRBV19 combines with J gene TRBJ2-3; 12 bases are shared with TRBD2. Germline V gene lookup returns CDR1 LNHDA and CDR2 SQIVND (reference sequence). Trimming took 5 bases from V and 6 from J; bases not matched to a gene: 6. This CDR3 contains 15 residues. The CDR3 is CASSGLAGREDTQYF. The DNA for the CDR3 is TGTGCCAGTAGTGGACTAGCGGGGAGAGAGGATACGCAGTATTTT.

The V gene is TRBV9, the J gene TRBJ2-7; maybe TRBD1 (5 bases). Germline assignment: CDR1 SGDLS and CDR2 YYNGEE. The CDR3 is 15 amino acids. V was cut by 0 bases and J by 1 base, with 11 bases left in between. CDR3 sequence reads: CASSVGFDRSYEQYF. CDR3 sequence (DNA): TGTGCCAGCAGCGTAGGGTTTGACAGATCCTACGAGCAGTACTTC.